This TCR beta chain was recorded in a study of cytomegalovirus exposure and HLA in healthy donors. Study outcomes and limitations: Cytomegalovirus-associated TCR beta chains were listed, numbering 164. Rarity characterized most TCR sequences, yet some public TCRs appeared in many donors. In vitro confirmation showed three CMV-associated chains to be CMV antigen specific.

The CDR3 is 15 residues long. V was trimmed by 0 bases and J by 0 bases, leaving 9 bases between them. Per the germline V gene, CDR1 is SEHNR and CDR2 is FQNEAQ (reference sequence). While the first cohort had 600 to 800 subjects, the donors belonged to the separate validation cohort of more than 95 subjects. Worth noting for this clone: Antigen specificity is unknown.

The protocol was immunoSEQ multiplex PCR, while the TCRdb copy is restricted to in-frame clones and leaves out a portion. The table records approximately 98,000 clones, more than 90% of them present only once. The rearrangement links TRBV7-9 to TRBJ2-7, with D unresolved. The origin of this receptor is a woman in her late teens or twenties in good health and CMV-seronegative. The specimen sequenced was PBMCs. Here the CDR3 reads CASSLARRNSYEQYF. CDR3 sequence (DNA): TGTGCCAGCAGCTTAGCGCGTCGCAACTCCTACGAGCAGTACTTC.